A single sample is the source of the 29 T cell receptor beta chains below, sequenced in a study of shared clonotypes between healthy human individuals. The repertoire was sequenced with immunoSEQ multiplex PCR; TCRdb's copy has only in-frame clones and lacks some. Of 2 million to 2.5 million clones in the sample, approximately 90% were seen once. Material for sequencing was naive CD4+ T cells from PBMCs. Subset denoted: CD45RA+ positively selected. The receptor source for this set is a man aged 18 to 35 in good health. Some clones in this sample may be carry-over from other donors' samples.

V usage is TRBV6-4 and J usage is TRBJ1-5; D possibly corresponds to TRBD1 (6 bases). The CDR3 totals 14 residues. Trimming cost V 7 bases and J 10 bases, with 20 bases left between them. Germline V lookup: CDR1 MRHNA, CDR2 SNTAGT. Here the CDR3 DNA reads TGTGCCAGCATGAACCGACAGGACCTTGGACCCCAGCATTTT. Translation: CASMNRQDLGPQHF.

This clone was counted only a few times. The chain is built from TRBV9 and TRBJ2-5; D perhaps matches TRBD2 (6 bases). Trimming stripped 0 bases from V and 3 bases from J, with 6 bases between. The germline CDR1 and CDR2 sequences are SGDLS and YYNGEE. The CDR3 has 13 residues. The CDR3 loop is CASSVGTKETQYF. In nucleotides, the CDR3 is TGTGCCAGCAGCGTAGGGACTAAAGAGACCCAGTACTTC.

V is TRBV27 and J is TRBJ2-1; 7 nucleotides agree with TRBD2. Per the germline V gene, CDR1 is MNHEY and CDR2 is SMNVEV (reference sequence). The CDR3 runs to 17 residues. V gave up 3 bases and J gave up 0 bases; unmatched junction bases: 8. CDR3 DNA sequence: TGTGCCAGCAGTTTTATGGCGGGAGCTGGCTCCTACAATGAGCAGTTCTTC. Its translation is CASSFMAGAGSYNEQFF.

The chain recombines TRBV29-1 with TRBJ2-7; 9 nucleotides match TRBD2. This CDR3 is 12 amino acids long. V was clipped by 5 bases and J by 2 bases; unmatched bases: 1. Germline V gene sequence: CDR1 SQVTM, CDR2 ANQGSEA. The CDR3 here is CSVRTSAYEQYF. CDR3 nucleotide sequence: TGCAGCGTTAGGACTAGCGCCTACGAGCAGTACTTC.

This clone was seen more than once but under ten times. V and J are TRBV9 and TRBJ1-2, with 7 bases lining up with TRBD1. J was trimmed by 8 bases and V by 4 bases; bases with no gene match: 11. The CDR3 is 14 amino acids. Germline values: CDR1 SGDLS, CDR2 YYNGEE. CDR3 bases: TGTGCCAGCAGCCCGGGGCAAGGGGGCGGCGGCTACACCTTC. It codes for CASSPGQGGGGYTF. The variable domain in full, with the rest retrieved from reference TRBV9 and TRBJ1-2, is DSGVTQTPKHLITATGQRVTLRCSPRSGDLSVYWYQQSLDQGLQFLIQYYNGEERAKGNILERFSAQQFPDLHSELNLSSLELGDSALYFCASSPGQGGGGYTFGSGTRLTVV.

The rearrangement joins TRBV11-2 to TRBJ2-3; no firm D call. V was shortened by 3 bases and J by 4 bases, with 8 bases between the two germline ends. The CDR3 has 13 amino acids. CDR1 and CDR2 (germline): SGHAT, FQNNGV. In DNA form, the CDR3 reads TGTGCCAGCAGCTTTTCCCCCGCAGATACGCAGTATTTT. Amino acids: CASSFSPADTQYF.

This rearrangement joins TRBV6-5 to TRBJ2-5; 8 bases align to TRBD1. Per the germline V gene, CDR1 is MNHEY and CDR2 is SVGAGI. The V segment lost 7 bases and the J segment 1 base; nucleotides outside the gene matches: 2. CDR3 length: 13 amino acids. The DNA of the CDR3 is TGTGCCAGCAATGGACAGGGCCAAGAGACCCAGTACTTC. Protein: CASNGQGQETQYF.

CDR3 nucleotide sequence: TGCGCCAGCAGCGGGGGGGACTCCGATACGCAGTATTTT. Its protein is CASSGGDSDTQYF. The chain combines TRBV5-1 with TRBJ2-3; 7 bases fit TRBD2. V lost 4 bases to trimming and J lost 6 bases; unmatched junction nucleotides: 5. CDR1 and CDR2 from the germline V gene are SGHRS and YFSETQ. CDR3 length equals 13 residues.

The chain combines TRBV30 with TRBJ1-3, with unresolved D. Germline CDR1 and CDR2: GTSNPN and SVGIG (reference sequence). The CDR3 extends over 15 amino acids. V shed 3 bases and J shed 2 bases, with 14 bases lying between them. CDR3 sequence reads: CAWRDDPIPGNTIYF. The CDR3 coding sequence is TGTGCCTGGAGGGACGACCCGATCCCTGGAAACACCATATATTTT.

This clone occurred a few times. This chain joins TRBV27 and TRBJ2-1; tentatively, D is TRBD2 (5 bases). Trimming shortened V by 4 bases and J by 4 bases, and 11 bases separated the two germline ends. The CDR3 covers 14 residues. CDR1 is MNHEY, CDR2 SMNVEV, per germline (reference sequence). The CDR3 protein is CASSSAVGYNEQFF. CDR3 in DNA: TGTGCCAGCAGTTCAGCGGTTGGGTACAATGAGCAGTTCTTC.

The chain combines TRBV6-1 with TRBJ2-2; TRBD2 agrees at 9 bases. V dropped 8 bases and J dropped 0; count of bases not matched to a gene: 4. Germline CDR1 and CDR2: MNHNS and SASEGT. The CDR3 contains 15 residues. DNA for the CDR3: TGTGCCAGCGAAGCGGGGGGCTCGAACACCGGGGAGCTGTTTTTT. It encodes CASEAGGSNTGELFF.

The chain joins TRBV9 to TRBJ1-1; D is undetermined. The germline gives CDR1 SGDLS, CDR2 YYNGEE. The CDR3 contains 16 residues. V was pared by 4 bases and J by 3 bases, with 19 bases between. DNA of the CDR3: TGTGCCAGCAGCTCCAGTGGGTCGCGGGCTTACACTGAAGCTTTCTTT. Protein sequence: CASSSSGSRAYTEAFF.

The V call is TRBV7-9, the J call TRBJ1-3; 8 nucleotides match TRBD1. The germline V gene encodes CDR1 SEHNR and CDR2 FQNEAQ (reference sequence). V trimming: 5 bases; J trimming: 2 bases; junction bases outside the gene matches: 5. The CDR3 is 15 amino acids. CDR3 DNA: TGTGCCAGCAGCCTAGGGACAGGCCCTGGAAACACCATATATTTT. It yields the protein CASSLGTGPGNTIYF.

V usage is TRBV19 and J usage is TRBJ2-3; D possibly corresponds to TRBD2 (5 bases). Deletions cut 10 bases from V and 5 bases from J, with 22 bases between. Germline CDR1 and CDR2: LNHDA and SQIVND (reference sequence). The CDR3 is made up of 15 amino acids. For the CDR3, the DNA is TGTGCCACCTCGAACCGGCGGGCCGGGATAGATACGCAGTATTTT. Protein product: CATSNRRAGIDTQYF.

This clone showed up just once. V is TRBV7-2 and J is TRBJ2-1; tentative D call: TRBD1 (6 bases). The V gene's germline CDR1 is SGHTA and CDR2 FQGNSA. The CDR3 totals 15 residues. Trimming removed 2 bases at V and 7 bases at J, with 15 bases between. Here the CDR3 reads CASSLFPGVGNEQFF. Here the CDR3 DNA reads TGTGCCAGCAGCTTATTCCCAGGGGTCGGTAATGAGCAGTTCTTC.

This rearrangement joins TRBV4-1 to TRBJ2-3; a possible D gene is TRBD2 (6 bases). CDR1 and CDR2 (germline): MGHRA, YSYEKL. V lost 1 base and J lost 1, with 12 bases in between. The CDR3 covers 16 residues. DNA of the CDR3: TGCGCCAGCAGCCAAGTTCTGGCTAGCGGCACAGATACGCAGTATTTT. This encodes CASSQVLASGTDTQYF.

The chain has TRBV7-8 and TRBJ2-4; 7 nucleotides agree with TRBD1. The CDR3 is 13 residues long. The V gene end was trimmed by 4 bases and the J gene end by 6 bases; junction bases not matched to a gene: 3. Per germline, CDR1 SGHVS and CDR2 FQNEAQ. CDR3 nucleotide sequence: TGTGCCAGCAGCTCACGGACAGGAAACATTCAGTACTTC. It yields the protein CASSSRTGNIQYF.

The V and J genes are TRBV2 and TRBJ2-7; maybe TRBD2 (6 bases). The germline CDR1 and CDR2 sequences are SNHLY and FYNNEI. Trimming removed 7 bases from V and 8 bases from J, with 30 bases in between. This CDR3 comprises 17 residues. This CDR3 reads CASTRRRGGSSGEKQYF. For the CDR3, the DNA is TGTGCCAGCACCAGAAGGCGTGGAGGGAGTTCCGGGGAGAAGCAGTACTTC.

DNA for the CDR3: TGCAGTGCGCTGAGAATCTACGAGCAGTACTTC. Amino acid sequence: CSALRIYEQYF. The chain is built from TRBV20-1 and TRBJ2-7, with unresolved D. V was shortened by 6 bases and J by 3 bases, with 9 bases between the two germline ends. Germline V CDR1 and CDR2: DFQATT, SNEGSKA (reference sequence). This CDR3 has 11 amino acids.

DNA for the CDR3: TGTGCCTGGAAGGTCAACCGTTTCCCCAATTCACCCCTCCACTTT. It is translated as CAWKVNRFPNSPLHF. The chain links TRBV30 to TRBJ1-6; D gene ambiguous. The V gene's germline CDR1 is GTSNPN and CDR2 SVGIG (reference sequence). Trimming took 4 bases from V and 7 from J, leaving 17 bases between them. The CDR3 is 15 residues long.

J is TRBJ1-4 and V is TRBV19, with 9 bases fitting TRBD1. The germline V gene encodes CDR1 LNHDA and CDR2 SQIVND (reference sequence). The junction had 8 bases not matched to a gene; V was cut back by 4 bases and J by 5 bases. The CDR3 totals 16 residues. CDR3 DNA: TGTGCCAGTAGTAGAAGCACCGGGACAGGGAATGAAAAACTGTTTTTT. As protein: CASSRSTGTGNEKLFF.

This chain joins TRBV7-9 and TRBJ2-2, with D unresolved. The germline gives CDR1 SEHNR, CDR2 FQNEAQ (reference sequence). The CDR3 is 13 residues long. The V end lost 5 bases, the J end lost 3 bases, and 7 bases lay between the germline ends. CDR3 residues: CASSRADTGELFF. The CDR3 DNA is TGTGCCAGCAGCCGGGCAGACACCGGGGAGCTGTTTTTT.

The rearrangement joins TRBV5-1 to TRBJ2-7; D may match TRBD1 or TRBD2 (5 bases each). Germline-derived CDR1 and CDR2 are SGHRS and YFSETQ. V lost 4 bases, J lost 1 base, and 15 bases lay in between. The CDR3 totals 15 residues. The CDR3 spells CASSQSGTASYEQYF. CDR3 bases: TGCGCCAGCAGCCAGTCCGGGACGGCTTCCTACGAGCAGTACTTC.

This clone has just one count. The genes are TRBV4-3 and TRBJ1-5; D is uncertain. Between the trimmed V and J ends, which lost 4 bases and 6 bases, there was a span of 10 bases. The CDR3 loop spans 13 amino acids. Germline lookup yields CDR1 LGHNA and CDR2 YSLEER. The CDR3 sequence is CASSLLAGQPQHF. The DNA of the CDR3 is TGCGCCAGCAGCCTTCTCGCGGGTCAGCCCCAGCATTTT.

The chain is built from TRBV4-1 and TRBJ2-7; unclear D gene. Germline V gene lookup returns CDR1 MGHRA and CDR2 YSYEKL. V lost 0 bases, J lost 0 bases, and 12 bases lay in between. The CDR3 has 16 amino acids. The CDR3 protein is CASSQEWQTSSYEQYF. For the CDR3, the DNA is TGCGCCAGCAGCCAAGAGTGGCAGACAAGCTCCTACGAGCAGTACTTC.

The rearrangement joins TRBV7-2 to TRBJ2-1; no clear D gene. The CDR3 length is 14 residues. Germline-derived CDR1 and CDR2 are SGHTA and FQGNSA. V was shortened by 2 bases and J by 10 bases, with 15 bases between the two germline ends. CDR3 DNA: TGTGCCAGCAGCTTAATTTCGGCTTCACGGGAGCAGTTCTTC. Residues: CASSLISASREQFF.

This clone is a singleton in its sample. The chain couples TRBV20-1 to TRBJ2-5; D call uncertain. Trimming removed 3 bases at V and 5 bases at J, with 4 bases between. The germline gives CDR1 DFQATT, CDR2 SNEGSKA (reference sequence). CDR3 length: 10 residues. CDR3 nucleotides: TGCAGTGCTAGTATTGAGACCCAGTACTTC. Its translation is CSASIETQYF.

The chain is built from TRBV7-3 and TRBJ2-1; 10 nucleotides match TRBD2. CDR1 is SGHTA, CDR2 FQGTGA, per germline. CDR3 length equals 14 residues. With V trimmed by 4 bases and J by 5 bases, 2 bases remained unmatched. DNA of the CDR3: TGTGCCAGCAGCTCTAGCGGGAGTAACAATGAGCAGTTCTTC. It codes for CASSSSGSNNEQFF.

J is TRBJ2-7 and V is TRBV29-1; no clear D gene. This CDR3 comprises 14 residues. V lost 4 bases and J 0 bases, leaving 13 bases between the germline ends. CDR1 is SQVTM, CDR2 ANQGSEA, per germline. The CDR3 loop reads CSVVSQLSSYEQYF. CDR3 DNA sequence: TGCAGCGTTGTCTCCCAACTGAGCTCCTACGAGCAGTACTTC.